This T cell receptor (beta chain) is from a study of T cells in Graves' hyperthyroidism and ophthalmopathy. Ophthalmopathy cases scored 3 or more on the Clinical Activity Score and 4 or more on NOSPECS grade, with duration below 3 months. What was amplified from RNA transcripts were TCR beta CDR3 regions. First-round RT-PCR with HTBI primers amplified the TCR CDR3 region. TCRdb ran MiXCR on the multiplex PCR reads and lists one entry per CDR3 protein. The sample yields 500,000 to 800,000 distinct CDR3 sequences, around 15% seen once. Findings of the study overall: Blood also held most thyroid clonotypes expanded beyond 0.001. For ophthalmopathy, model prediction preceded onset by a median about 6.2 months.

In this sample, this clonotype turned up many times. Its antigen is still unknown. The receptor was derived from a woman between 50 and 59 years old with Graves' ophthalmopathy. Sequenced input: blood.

CDR3 in amino acids: CASSEAPLGRGYGKTQYF. The CDR3 coding sequence is TGTGCCAGCAGTGAAGCCCCCCTTGGGAGGGGGTATGGAAAGACCCAGTACTTC. This chain uses TRBV6-1 with TRBJ2-5, with a possible D match to TRBD2 (7 bases). This CDR3 spans 18 amino acids. Trimming left V 0 bases short and J 6 bases short, with 23 bases between. Germline lookup yields CDR1 MNHNS and CDR2 SASEGT.